This T cell receptor beta chain was observed in a study of early T cells in non-severe SARS-CoV-2 infection. V was clipped by 6 bases and J by 11 bases, with 13 bases between them. The CDR3 is made up of 11 amino acids. Per the germline V gene, CDR1 is LGHDT and CDR2 is YNNKEL (reference sequence). As part of library construction, unique molecular identifiers were attached to individual cDNA molecules. TCRdb recomputed calls from the 5' RACE reads with MiXCR, one row per CDR3 protein. The data contain about 48,000 distinct CDR3 sequences, roughly 9.8% of them singletons. This clonotype appeared many times.

The sequence came from an adult who was a healthcare worker with PCR-confirmed SARS-CoV-2 infection or an uninfected control (not recorded which). The chain carries TRBV3-1 and TRBJ1-1, with D tentatively TRBD1 (6 bases). The sequenced sample was whole blood. The CDR3 spells CASRGGLEAFF. CDR3 coding DNA: TGTGCCAGCAGAGGGGGATTGGAGGCTTTCTTT.